What follows are 10 T cell receptor beta chains derived from one specimen sequenced in a study of blood T cells in healthy people across ages. Primed by a sample-barcoded 5' primer and a J-beta primer mix, a second PCR proceeded for 7 to 11 cycles. One entry per CDR3 protein results from TCRdb running MiXCR on the 5' RACE reads. The sample holds 1.5 million to 2 million distinct CDR3 sequences; over 25% are singletons and the top ten take 7% to 9%. The sample taken for sequencing was blood. The receptors come from a woman in her 30s in good health.

The chain employs TRBV7-2 and TRBJ1-4; 7 bases are shared with TRBD1. V dropped 3 bases and J dropped 2; count of bases not matched to a gene: 6. The CDR3 length is 16 residues. The germline CDR1 and CDR2 sequences are SGHTA and FQGNSA. In DNA, the CDR3 is TGTGCCAGCAGCTTTCAACAGGGGCTGACTAATGAAAAACTGTTTTTT. Residues: CASSFQQGLTNEKLFF.

As concerns this clonotype: At one boundary the junction diverges from the germline segment, which might be a read error. The chain has TRBV7-6 and TRBJ1-5, with a possible D match to TRBD1 (5 bases). Germline V gene lookup returns CDR1 SGHVS and CDR2 FNYEAQ. This CDR3 is 14 amino acids long. The CDR3 spells CASSPGTSNRPQHF. CDR3 in DNA: TGTGCCAGCAGCCCGGGGACCAGCAATCGGCCCCAGCATTTT.

The rearrangement joins TRBV28 to TRBJ1-5, with 8 positions matching TRBD1. This CDR3 is 17 amino acids long. CDR1 and CDR2 (germline): MDHEN, SYDVKM. V lost 4 bases and J lost 7; bases outside the gene matches: 15. The CDR3 region is CASSSLVGQGAKQPQHF. The CDR3 coding sequence is TGTGCCAGCAGTTCCTTGGTAGGCCAGGGGGCCAAACAGCCCCAGCATTTT.

In its sample, this clonotype was seen many times. This chain uses TRBV29-1 with TRBJ2-5; a weak D match, TRBD2 (6 bases). The CDR3 length is 11 residues. V was pared by 7 bases and J by 5 bases, with 11 bases between. Germline values: CDR1 SQVTM, CDR2 ANQGSEA. CDR3 coding DNA: TGCAGCGGGGGGGATGGGGAGACCCAGTACTTC. Encoded protein: CSGGDGETQYF.

CDR3 in DNA: TGTGCCAGCCGCCGGGACGGAAACACTGAAGCTTTCTTT. Protein sequence: CASRRDGNTEAFF. The chain combines TRBV28 with TRBJ1-1, with D maybe TRBD1 (5 bases). This CDR3 has 13 residues. The V and J ends lost 8 bases and 2 bases respectively, with 12 bases between them. CDR1 and CDR2 from the germline V gene are MDHEN and SYDVKM.

This chain joins TRBV18 and TRBJ2-7, with 7 bases lining up with TRBD1. V trimming: 8 bases; J trimming: 2 bases; junction bases outside the gene matches: 3. Germline V lookup: CDR1 KGHSH, CDR2 LQKENI. The CDR3 is 12 amino acids. The CDR3 reads CASPQGAYEQYF. CDR3 in DNA: TGTGCCAGCCCGCAGGGGGCCTACGAGCAGTACTTC.

This clonotype has ten or more counts. A much larger clone differs by one base, so this may be a read error. The CDR3 DNA follows: TGTGCCAGCACCCGGGACAGGGGGTACGAGCAGTACTTC. Encoded protein: CASTRDRGYEQYF. This rearrangement joins TRBV7-2 to TRBJ2-7; TRBD1 aligns across 11 bases. Trimming took 7 bases from V and 4 from J; bases not matched to a gene: 3. The CDR3 is 13 residues long. From germline, CDR1 is SGHTA and CDR2 FQGNSA.

This clonotype was recorded a few times. The genes are TRBV6-5 and TRBJ2-7, with a possible D match to TRBD1 (5 bases). Looked up from germline, CDR1 is MNHEY and CDR2 is SVGAGI. V was trimmed by 5 bases and J by 0 bases, leaving 14 bases between them. There are 15 residues in the CDR3. CDR3 nucleotide sequence: TGTGCCAGCAGTCGACAGAACAAAATCTCCTACGAGCAGTACTTC. Translating it yields CASSRQNKISYEQYF.

This clonotype was counted between two and nine times. V is TRBV20-1 and J is TRBJ2-3; tentatively, D is TRBD2 (5 bases). Germline CDR1 reads DFQATT; CDR2 reads SNEGSKA (reference sequence). The CDR3 covers 15 residues. The V end lost 5 bases, the J end lost 2 bases, and 17 bases lay between the germline ends. The CDR3 is CSASRSGSSTDTQYF. In DNA, the CDR3 is TGCAGTGCTTCTCGGAGCGGCTCCTCCACAGATACGCAGTATTTT.

Ten or more counts support this clonotype. The rearrangement uses TRBV20-1 and TRBJ1-2; D is possibly TRBD1 (5 bases). V was pared by 1 base and J by 8 bases, with 11 bases between. The CDR3 loop spans 12 amino acids. Germline loops: CDR1 DFQATT, CDR2 SNEGSKA (reference sequence). This CDR3 is CSARGQLSGYTF. As DNA, the CDR3 is TGCAGTGCTAGAGGACAGCTTAGCGGCTACACCTTC.